The entry below describes one T cell receptor (beta chain). Its antigen is undetermined. This entry comes from a study of T-cell memory formation after mild COVID-19. Points from the study as a whole: Cross-reactive memory seemingly joined, as some responding clones were found in pre-infection memory.

V dropped 1 base and J dropped 6 bases, with 6 bases sitting between them. Germline CDR1 is SGHKS and CDR2 is YYEKEE (reference sequence). This CDR3 spans 12 amino acids. Each CDR3 protein gets one entry after TCRdb re-called the 5' RACE reads with MiXCR. This table has hundreds of thousands of distinct CDR3 sequences, roughly 15% appearing once. This clonotype originated in a man between 18 and 29 years old who had mild COVID-19 (a few samples of this study predate the infection). Cell type and time point are not known. The sample comprised PBMCs or a T cell subset sorted from them (not recorded which). The V call is TRBV5-5, the J call TRBJ2-3; D remains unclear. CDR3 nucleotides: TGTGCCAGCAGCTTGACGTGGGATACGCAGTATTTT. Residues: CASSLTWDTQYF.